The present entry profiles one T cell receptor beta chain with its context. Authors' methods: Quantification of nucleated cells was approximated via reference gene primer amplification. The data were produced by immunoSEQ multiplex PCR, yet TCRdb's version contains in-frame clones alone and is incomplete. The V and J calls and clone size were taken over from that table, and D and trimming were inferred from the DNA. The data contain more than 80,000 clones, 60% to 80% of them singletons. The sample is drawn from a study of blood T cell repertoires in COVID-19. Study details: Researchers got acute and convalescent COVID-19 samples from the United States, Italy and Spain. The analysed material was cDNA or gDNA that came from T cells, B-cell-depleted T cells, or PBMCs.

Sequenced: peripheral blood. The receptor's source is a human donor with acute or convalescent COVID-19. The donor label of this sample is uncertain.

The CDR3 protein is CASSLVGRVDQPQHF. CDR3 DNA sequence: TGCGCCAGCAGCTTGGTGGGCAGGGTGGACCAGCCCCAGCATTTT. This chain joins TRBV5-1 and TRBJ1-5, with a tentative D call TRBD1 (5 bases). Germline V gene sequence: CDR1 SGHRS, CDR2 YFSETQ. V was pared by 0 bases and J by 7 bases, with 14 bases between. The CDR3 sequence is 15 residues long.